A single sample is the source of the 14 T cell receptor beta chains below, sequenced in a study of control samples from healthy donors and cancer patients. TCRdb's table, derived via immunoSEQ multiplex PCR, lists solely in-frame clones and lacks some. This repertoire shows more than 95,000 clones, over 90% found once; its top ten account for over 8%. Sequencing was carried out using blood. These receptors were taken from a man between 18 and 35 years old in good health.

This chain connects TRBV6-5 to TRBJ1-6, with 9 bases fitting TRBD1. CDR3 length: 14 residues. Trimming at V came to 6 bases and at J to 10 bases, leaving 7 bases not matched to a gene. Germline V CDR1 and CDR2: MNHEY, SVGAGI. The CDR3 spells CASRSGTGNSPLHF. The CDR3 nucleotides read TGTGCCAGCAGATCCGGGACAGGGAACTCACCCCTCCACTTT.

V gene TRBV27 combines with J gene TRBJ1-3, with D tentatively TRBD1 (6 bases). Germline CDR1 is MNHEY and CDR2 is SMNVEV (reference sequence). This CDR3 region has 16 residues. V shed 2 bases and J shed 0 bases, with 11 bases lying between them. CDR3 amino acids: CASSLGGAHSGNTIYF. As DNA, the CDR3 is TGTGCCAGCAGTTTAGGGGGGGCACACTCTGGAAACACCATATATTTT.

The CDR3, as DNA: TGTGCCTGGAGTGTACCCCTCGAAGCTTTCTTT. Translated, it gives CAWSVPLEAFF. The chain carries TRBV30 and TRBJ1-1; D remains unclear. The CDR3 has 11 amino acids. Trimming took off 0 bases at V and 8 bases at J, with 7 bases between the two ends. Germline CDR1 is GTSNPN and CDR2 is SVGIG (reference sequence).

J is TRBJ2-1 and V is TRBV12-5; D possibly corresponds to TRBD1 (6 bases). Per the germline V gene, CDR1 is LGHNT and CDR2 is FRNRAP. Trimming cost V 0 bases and J 0 bases, with 15 bases left between them. CDR3 size: 18 residues. CDR3 residues: CASGLVPGQTSSYNEQFF. CDR3 DNA sequence: TGTGCTAGTGGTTTGGTACCCGGACAGACGAGCTCCTACAATGAGCAGTTCTTC.

The V and J genes are TRBV7-3 and TRBJ2-3; D gene ambiguous. Trimming took 2 bases from V and 2 from J, leaving 11 bases between them. The germline V gene encodes CDR1 SGHTA and CDR2 FQGTGA. This CDR3 region has 15 residues. The DNA of the CDR3 is TGTGCCAGCAGCTTAGTCGCATCCCTCACAGATACGCAGTATTTT. Protein sequence: CASSLVASLTDTQYF.

The chain couples TRBV4-1 to TRBJ1-6, with 7 nucleotides matching TRBD1. The CDR3 is 14 residues long. Germline loops: CDR1 MGHRA, CDR2 YSYEKL. Trimming at V came to 6 bases and at J to 4 bases, leaving 3 bases not matched to a gene. Here the CDR3 reads CASRGTDYNSPLHF. The CDR3 DNA reads TGCGCCAGCAGGGGGACAGATTATAATTCACCCCTCCACTTT.

The chain recombines TRBV5-5 with TRBJ2-1; 10 positions match TRBD2. There are 17 residues in the CDR3. V shed 0 bases and J 9 bases; nucleotides not matched to a gene: 12. From germline, CDR1 is SGHKS and CDR2 YYEKEE (reference sequence). The CDR3 nucleotides read TGTGCCAGCAGCTTGGTTTCTGGTAGCGGGGGGTTTGGTGAGCAGTTCTTC. It translates to CASSLVSGSGGFGEQFF.

This chain connects TRBV29-1 to TRBJ1-1, with D hard to call. CDR3 length: 12 amino acids. Trimming removed 5 bases from V and 4 bases from J, with 11 bases in between. Germline V lookup: CDR1 SQVTM, CDR2 ANQGSEA. The CDR3 DNA is TGCAGCGTTCGTCCCGGGTTCACTGAAGCTTTCTTT. Encoded protein: CSVRPGFTEAFF.

This chain joins TRBV6-5 and TRBJ2-1; D unclear. Germline V gene sequence: CDR1 MNHEY, CDR2 SVGAGI. V was trimmed by 2 bases and J by 7 bases, leaving 0 bases between them. This CDR3 is built from 10 residues. The CDR3 is CASSYNEQFF. The DNA for the CDR3 is TGTGCCAGCAGTTACAATGAGCAGTTCTTC.

This CDR3 reads CASSLEIADTEAFF. The DNA of the CDR3 is TGTGCCAGCAGCTTAGAGATCGCGGACACTGAAGCTTTCTTT. The chain recombines TRBV7-9 with TRBJ1-1; D unresolved. Germline values: CDR1 SEHNR, CDR2 FQNEAQ (reference sequence). The V and J ends lost 1 base and 3 bases respectively, with 9 bases between them. This CDR3 has 14 amino acids.

CDR3 sequence (DNA): TGTGCCAGCAGTACGGGACTAGCGGGGGGAGTTGAGCAGTTCTTC. Protein product: CASSTGLAGGVEQFF. The rearrangement joins TRBV6-5 to TRBJ2-1, with 15 bases matching TRBD2. This CDR3 is built from 15 residues. Germline assignment: CDR1 MNHEY and CDR2 SVGAGI. With V trimmed by 5 bases and J by 9 bases, 5 bases remained unmatched.

The V gene is TRBV18, the J gene TRBJ1-1; D not certain. V dropped 5 bases and J dropped 3 bases, with 10 bases sitting between them. This CDR3 is built from 13 residues. Germline-derived CDR1 and CDR2 are KGHSH and LQKENI. This chain's CDR3 is CASSIQRDTEAFF. In nucleotides, the CDR3 is TGTGCCAGCTCAATCCAGCGAGACACTGAAGCTTTCTTT.

The V gene is TRBV6-2 or TRBV6-3, the J gene TRBJ2-5, with 7 bases fitting TRBD1. The CDR3 length is 15 residues. Germline lookup yields CDR1 MNHEY and CDR2 SVGEGT. The V and J ends lost 4 bases and 2 bases, in that order; junction bases with no gene match: 7. Here the CDR3 DNA reads TGTGCCAGCAGTTTTTTAGTGGGACAGCAAGAGACCCAGTACTTC. Its translation is CASSFLVGQQETQYF.

The chain is built from TRBV4-1 and TRBJ1-6; D gene ambiguous. Germline V gene data show CDR1 as MGHRA and CDR2 as YSYEKL. Trimming took off 0 bases at V and 10 bases at J, with 10 bases between the two ends. The CDR3 has 14 amino acids. The CDR3 loop reads CASSQDTGYSPLHF. DNA of the CDR3: TGCGCCAGCAGCCAAGACACGGGGTACTCACCCCTCCACTTT.